This entry is about one T cell receptor beta chain. Its specificity is not known. In the PCR, 60 Vbeta and 13 Jbeta primers were used. This table comes from immunoSEQ multiplex PCR, and its TCRdb copy is limited to in-frame clones, with some not included. The sample shows some 180,000 clones, roughly 73% of them seen only once. This entry is derived from a study of cytomegalovirus exposure and HLA in healthy donors. For the study at large: Some 85 million unique TCRs, all from HLA-typed donors, were included in an early release of the data. General study points: The authors later found most CMV-associated TCR beta chains appeared HLA-restricted.

The germline V and J ends were trimmed by 4 bases and 5 bases, with 8 bases remaining between them. There are 12 residues in the CDR3. Germline CDR1 SEHNR, CDR2 FQNEAQ (reference sequence). The source is a woman aged 25 to 39 in good health and CMV-seronegative. The specimen was PBMCs. The rearrangement uses TRBV7-9 and TRBJ1-1; D is unresolved. The CDR3 protein is CASSSRGTEAFF. The DNA of the CDR3 is TGTGCCAGCAGCTCGCGAGGAACTGAAGCTTTCTTT.